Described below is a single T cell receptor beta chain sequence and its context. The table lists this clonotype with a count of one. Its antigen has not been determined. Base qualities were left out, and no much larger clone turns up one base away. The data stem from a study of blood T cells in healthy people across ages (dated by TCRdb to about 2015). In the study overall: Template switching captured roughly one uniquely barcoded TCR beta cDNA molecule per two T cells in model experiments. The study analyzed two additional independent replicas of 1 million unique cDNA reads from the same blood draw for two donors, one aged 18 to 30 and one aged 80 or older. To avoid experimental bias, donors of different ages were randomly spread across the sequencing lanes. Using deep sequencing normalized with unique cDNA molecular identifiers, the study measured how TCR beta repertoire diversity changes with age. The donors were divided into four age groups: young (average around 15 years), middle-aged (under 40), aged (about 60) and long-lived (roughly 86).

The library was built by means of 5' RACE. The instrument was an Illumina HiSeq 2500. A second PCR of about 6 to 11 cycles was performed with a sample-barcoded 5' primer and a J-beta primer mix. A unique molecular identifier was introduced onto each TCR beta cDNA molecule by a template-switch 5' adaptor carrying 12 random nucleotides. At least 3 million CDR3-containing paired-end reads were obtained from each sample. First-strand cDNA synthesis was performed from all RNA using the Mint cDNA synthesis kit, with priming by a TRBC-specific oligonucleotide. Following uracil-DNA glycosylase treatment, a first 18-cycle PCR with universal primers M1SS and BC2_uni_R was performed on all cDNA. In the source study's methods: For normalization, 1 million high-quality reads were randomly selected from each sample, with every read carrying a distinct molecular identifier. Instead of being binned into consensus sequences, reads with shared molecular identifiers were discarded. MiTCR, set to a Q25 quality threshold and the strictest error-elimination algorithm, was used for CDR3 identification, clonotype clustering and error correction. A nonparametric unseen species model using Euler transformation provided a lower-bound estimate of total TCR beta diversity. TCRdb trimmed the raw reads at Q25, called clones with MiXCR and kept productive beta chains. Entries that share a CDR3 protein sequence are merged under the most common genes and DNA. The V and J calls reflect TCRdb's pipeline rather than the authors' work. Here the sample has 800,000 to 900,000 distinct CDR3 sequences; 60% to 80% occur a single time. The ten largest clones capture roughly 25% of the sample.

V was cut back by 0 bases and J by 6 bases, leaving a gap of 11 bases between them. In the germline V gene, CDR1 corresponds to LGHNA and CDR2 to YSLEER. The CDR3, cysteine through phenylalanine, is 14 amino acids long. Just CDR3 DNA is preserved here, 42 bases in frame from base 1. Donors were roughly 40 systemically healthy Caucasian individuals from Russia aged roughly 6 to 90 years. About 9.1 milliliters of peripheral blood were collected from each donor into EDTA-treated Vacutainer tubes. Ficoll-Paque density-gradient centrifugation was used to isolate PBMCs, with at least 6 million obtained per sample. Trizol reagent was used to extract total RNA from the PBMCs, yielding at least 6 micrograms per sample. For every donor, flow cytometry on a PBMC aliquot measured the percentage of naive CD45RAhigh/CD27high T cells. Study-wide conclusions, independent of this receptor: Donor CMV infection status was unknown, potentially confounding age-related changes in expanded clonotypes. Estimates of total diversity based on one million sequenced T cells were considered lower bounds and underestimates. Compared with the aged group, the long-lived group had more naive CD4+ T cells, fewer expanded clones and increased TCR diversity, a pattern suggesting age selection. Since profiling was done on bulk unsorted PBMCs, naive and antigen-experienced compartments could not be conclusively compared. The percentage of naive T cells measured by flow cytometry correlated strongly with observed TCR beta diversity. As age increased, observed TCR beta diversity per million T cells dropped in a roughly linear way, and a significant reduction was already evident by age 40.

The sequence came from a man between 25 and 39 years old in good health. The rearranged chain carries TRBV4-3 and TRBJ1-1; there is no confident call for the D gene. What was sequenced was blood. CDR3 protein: CASSQDLGISEAFF. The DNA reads TGCGCCAGCAGCCAAGATCTGGGGATCTCTGAAGCTTTCTTT.